This T cell receptor beta chain derives from a study of blood T cells in healthy people across ages. General study findings and limits: A roughly linear age-dependent decrease characterized TCR beta diversity per million T cells.

Alongside a J-beta primer mix, a sample-barcoded 5' primer served in a second PCR lasting roughly 7 to 12 cycles. A single record per CDR3 protein comes from TCRdb applying MiXCR to the 5' RACE reads. Of over a million distinct CDR3 sequences in the sample, under 55% were seen once. This clonotype has just a few counts. Its antigen is not known. The CDR3 sequence is 13 residues long. Sequencing input: blood. The TCR originated in a woman aged 60-70 years in good health. The V call is TRBV21-1, the J call TRBJ2-5. TRBV21-1 is reported as a pseudogene. The CDR3 DNA sequence: TGTGCCAGCAGCATCCTTAACCAAGAGACCCAGTACTTC. Its translation is CASSILNQETQYF.